This record concerns one T cell receptor beta chain sequence. The same CDR3 arises from other DNA sequences in this sample as well. The CDR3 is 14 residues long. The V gene end was trimmed by 2 bases and the J gene end by 4 bases; junction bases not matched to a gene: 5. The germline CDR1 and CDR2 sequences are SGHRS and YFSETQ. The data belong to a study of T cell responses to AZD1222 COVID-19 vaccine. Data came from immunoSEQ multiplex PCR; TCRdb stores just in-frame clones and leaves some out. The data hold 150,000 or so clones, with 82% observed a single time. The rearrangement uses TRBV5-1 and TRBJ1-1; 7 nucleotides align to TRBD1. The source material was peripheral blood, sampled on day 0 of MenACWY control vaccination. The source is an adult in good health. CDR3 DNA: TGCGCCAGCAGCTTCACAGGGGAGGGCACTGAAGCTTTCTTT. Translation gives CASSFTGEGTEAFF.